This TCR beta chain originates from a study of blood T cell repertoires in COVID-19. Turning to the study itself: Donors in the United States, Italy and Spain gave samples during acute or convalescent COVID-19.

Patients in Seattle were enrolled during active infection, then followed longitudinally. Clones were sequenced by immunoSEQ multiplex PCR, and TCRdb holds only the in-frame ones, with some missing. Of roughly 100,000 clones listed, 80% to 95% are singletons. Germline lookup yields CDR1 KGHDR and CDR2 SFDVKD. CDR3 size: 14 residues. V was pared by 4 bases and J by 7 bases, with 10 bases between. This clonotype originated in a woman in her 50s with COVID-19, enrolled during active disease. Sequenced sample: peripheral blood. The chain combines TRBV24-1 with TRBJ1-6; D gene unclear. The CDR3 DNA reads as TGTGCCACCAGTGAACCGGGAGCAAATTCACCCCTCCACTTT. Amino acids: CATSEPGANSPLHF.